A single sample gave rise to the 17 T cell receptor beta chains below, sequenced in a study of blood T cell repertoires in COVID-19. Generated by immunoSEQ multiplex PCR, the TCRdb table keeps only in-frame clones and is missing some. This sample has 150,000 to 200,000 clones; 80% to 90% occur once, and the top ten carry around 9.5%. Sequencing was carried out using PBMCs or T cells enriched from blood (not recorded which). The receptor source for this set is a woman in her late teens or twenties who had recovered from COVID-19.

The CDR3 region has the DNA TGCAGTGCTAGTGGGAGCTCCTACGAGCAGTACTTC. It yields the protein CSASGSSYEQYF. The V gene is TRBV20-1, the J gene TRBJ2-7, with D perhaps matching TRBD2 (5 bases). The germline V gene encodes CDR1 DFQATT and CDR2 SNEGSKA (reference sequence). V gave up 3 bases and J gave up 0 bases, with 6 bases separating them. This CDR3 is 12 amino acids long.

The V gene is TRBV6-5, the J gene TRBJ1-4, with 10 bases fitting TRBD1. The V gene end was trimmed by 2 bases and the J gene end by 8 bases; junction bases not matched to a gene: 5. Germline CDR1 is MNHEY and CDR2 is SVGAGI. CDR3 length: 15 residues. CDR3 loop: CASSYAGTGEEKLFF. CDR3 coding DNA: TGTGCCAGCAGTTACGCCGGGACAGGGGAAGAAAAACTGTTTTTT.

Many counts were recorded for this clone. The rearrangement uses TRBV3-1 (or the pseudogene TRBV3-2) and TRBJ1-4; D call uncertain. In germline, CDR1 is LGHDT, CDR2 YNNKEL (reference sequence). CDR3 size: 15 residues. V was shortened by 5 bases and J by 6 bases, with 16 bases between the two germline ends. DNA for the CDR3: TGTGCCAGCAGCTCGGATCCGGGGTCGGATGAAAAACTGTTTTTT. Protein sequence: CASSSDPGSDEKLFF.

This rearrangement joins TRBV10-2 to TRBJ1-1; TRBD1 matches 7 bases. The CDR3 is 13 amino acids. Trimming at V came to 3 bases and at J to 5 bases, leaving 3 bases not matched to a gene. Germline CDR1 is WSHSY and CDR2 is SAAADI. The CDR3 coding sequence is TGCGCCAGCAGTGAACAGGGGTTAACTGAAGCTTTCTTT. Translating gives CASSEQGLTEAFF.

This chain links TRBV6-1 with TRBJ2-1, with 10 bases aligning to TRBD2. Germline loops: CDR1 MNHNS, CDR2 SASEGT. V shed 3 bases, J shed 5 bases, and the junction held 4 bases outside the gene matches. This CDR3 has 15 residues. CDR3: CASSELAGANNEQFF. Here the CDR3 DNA reads TGTGCCAGCAGTGAGCTAGCGGGAGCTAACAATGAGCAGTTCTTC.

The V gene is TRBV5-4, the J gene TRBJ1-3, with 7 bases identical to TRBD1. With V trimmed by 7 bases and J by 1 base, 8 bases remained unmatched. The CDR3 is 15 residues long. The germline gives CDR1 SGHNT, CDR2 YYREEE (reference sequence). This CDR3 reads CASPLATGSGNTIYF. For the CDR3, the DNA is TGTGCCAGCCCCCTTGCGACAGGGTCTGGAAACACCATATATTTT.

V usage is TRBV5-8 and J usage is TRBJ1-1; tentatively, D is TRBD1 (6 bases). CDR1 SGHTS and CDR2 YDEGEE come from the germline V gene. V was shortened by 0 bases and J by 1 base, with 13 bases between the two germline ends. The CDR3 totals 16 residues. The chain's CDR3 is CASSLDLGHPNTEAFF. The DNA of the CDR3 is TGTGCCAGCAGCTTGGATTTGGGACACCCGAACACTGAAGCTTTCTTT.

The chain recombines TRBV7-2 with TRBJ2-7, with 7 nucleotides matching TRBD2. Germline-derived CDR1 and CDR2 are SGHTA and FQGNSA. Trimming took 5 bases from V and 2 from J; bases not matched to a gene: 6. This CDR3 has 14 amino acids. CDR3 in amino acids: CASSTERGPYEQYF. Here the CDR3 DNA reads TGTGCCAGCAGCACCGAGCGGGGACCCTACGAGCAGTACTTC.

The gene calls are TRBV19 and TRBJ2-7; TRBD1 aligns across 7 bases. Germline V lookup: CDR1 LNHDA, CDR2 SQIVND (reference sequence). V trimming: 3 bases; J trimming: 4 bases; junction bases outside the gene matches: 6. This CDR3 spans 14 amino acids. The CDR3 loop reads CASSIVGGFYEQYF. DNA of the CDR3: TGTGCCAGTAGTATTGTAGGGGGCTTTTACGAGCAGTACTTC.

The chain joins TRBV10-3 to TRBJ2-7, with 11 positions matching TRBD1. V lost 6 bases to trimming and J lost 5 bases; unmatched junction nucleotides: 6. The CDR3 spans 14 residues. Germline lookup yields CDR1 ENHRY and CDR2 SYGVKD. The CDR3 nucleotides are TGTGCCATCAGGGGCGGGACAGGGGGAGACGAGCAGTACTTC. It translates to CAIRGGTGGDEQYF.

This chain links TRBV28 with TRBJ1-2; D remains ambiguous. Germline lookup yields CDR1 MDHEN and CDR2 SYDVKM. Trimming cost V 5 bases and J 3 bases, with 10 bases left between them. The CDR3 loop spans 13 amino acids. CDR3 loop: CASSRKPDYGYTF. The CDR3 DNA is TGTGCCAGCAGTCGTAAGCCCGACTATGGCTACACCTTC.

The chain recombines TRBV28 with TRBJ1-3; 8 nucleotides match TRBD1. Germline V gives CDR1 MDHEN, CDR2 SYDVKM. After removal of 5 bases from V and 2 bases from J, the junction contained 5 bases not matched to a gene. CDR3 size: 15 residues. The CDR3 is CASSNLQGAGNTIYF. Written as DNA, the CDR3 is TGTGCCAGCAGTAACTTACAGGGGGCTGGAAACACCATATATTTT.

V is TRBV16 and J is TRBJ2-1, with TRBD2 matching over 9 bases. With 2 bases clipped from V and 5 bases from J, the junction kept 7 bases outside the gene matches. The CDR3 contains 16 residues. From germline, CDR1 is KGHSY and CDR2 FQNENV. The CDR3 loop is CASSQPAGGTDNEQFF. CDR3 in DNA: TGTGCCAGCAGCCAACCAGCGGGGGGAACTGACAATGAGCAGTTCTTC.

For the CDR3, the DNA is TGTGCCAGCAGCAGAAGTGGACAGTTTAATTCACCCCTCCACTTT. Translation gives CASSRSGQFNSPLHF. The rearrangement joins TRBV6-5 to TRBJ1-6, with a weak D call TRBD1 (6 bases). With 6 bases removed from V and 6 bases from J, the gap between germline ends came to 15 bases. The CDR3 loop spans 15 amino acids. Germline loops: CDR1 MNHEY, CDR2 SVGAGI.

The CDR3 reads CASSVGREETQYF. In DNA, the CDR3 is TGCGCCAGCAGCGTGGGACGGGAAGAGACCCAGTACTTC. The chain combines TRBV5-1 with TRBJ2-5, with D perhaps being TRBD1 or TRBD2 (5 bases each). Trimming shortened V by 4 bases and J by 3 bases, and 10 bases separated the two germline ends. This CDR3 comprises 13 residues. CDR1 is SGHRS, CDR2 YFSETQ, per germline. Drawing the rest from reference TRBV5-1 and TRBJ2-5, the complete variable domain is KAGVTQTPRYLIKTRGQQVTLSCSPISGHRSVSWYQQTPGQGLQFLFEYFSETQRNKGNFPGRFSGRQFSNSRSEMNVSTLELGDSALYLCASSVGREETQYFGPGTRLLVL.

This clone occurred a few times. The genes are TRBV4-1 and TRBJ2-7; 15 bases match TRBD2. Per germline, CDR1 MGHRA and CDR2 YSYEKL. The CDR3 totals 19 residues. Losses at the gene ends were 1 base for V and 6 bases for J; bases not matched to a gene: 13. This CDR3 reads CASSQGGLAGGLERSEQYF. The DNA of the CDR3 is TGCGCCAGCAGCCAAGGGGGACTAGCGGGGGGATTAGAAAGATCCGAGCAGTACTTC.

The rearrangement uses TRBV5-1 and TRBJ2-7; D perhaps matches TRBD1 (5 bases). The germline CDR1 and CDR2 sequences are SGHRS and YFSETQ. CDR3 length: 16 amino acids. Trimming took off 5 bases at V and 0 bases at J, with 18 bases between the two ends. CDR3 residues: CASSSYSRGSSYEQYF. The CDR3 DNA follows: TGCGCCAGCAGTTCGTATTCTAGGGGTTCCTCCTACGAGCAGTACTTC.